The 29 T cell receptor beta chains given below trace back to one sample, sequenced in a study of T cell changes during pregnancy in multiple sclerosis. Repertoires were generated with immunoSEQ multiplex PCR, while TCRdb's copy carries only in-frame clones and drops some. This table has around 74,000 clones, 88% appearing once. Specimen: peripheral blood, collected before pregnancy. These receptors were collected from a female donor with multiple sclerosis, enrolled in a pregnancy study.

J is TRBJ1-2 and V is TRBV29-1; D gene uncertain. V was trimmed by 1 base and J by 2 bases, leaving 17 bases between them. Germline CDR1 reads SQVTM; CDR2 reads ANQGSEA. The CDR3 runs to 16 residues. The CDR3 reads CSVEVFKGDFNYGYTF. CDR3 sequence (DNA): TGCAGCGTTGAAGTATTTAAGGGAGATTTCAACTATGGCTACACCTTC.

The CDR3 nucleotides are TGCGCCAGCAGTCGGACAGGGGATACCGGGGAGCTGTTTTTT. Translating gives CASSRTGDTGELFF. The chain has TRBV5-1 and TRBJ2-2, with 9 bases fitting TRBD1. The CDR3 length is 14 residues. Trimming removed 5 bases from V and 5 bases from J; junction bases left unmatched: 4. Germline V gives CDR1 SGHRS, CDR2 YFSETQ. The full variable domain, in which reference TRBV5-1 and TRBJ2-2 provide the parts outside the CDR3, is KAGVTQTPRYLIKTRGQQVTLSCSPISGHRSVSWYQQTPGQGLQFLFEYFSETQRNKGNFPGRFSGRQFSNSRSEMNVSTLELGDSALYLCASSRTGDTGELFFGEGSRLTVL.

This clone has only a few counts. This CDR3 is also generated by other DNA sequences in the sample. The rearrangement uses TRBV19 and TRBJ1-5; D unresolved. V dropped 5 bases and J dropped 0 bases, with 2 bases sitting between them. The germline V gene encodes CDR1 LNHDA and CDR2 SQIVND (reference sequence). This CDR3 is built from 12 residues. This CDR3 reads CASSYSNQPQHF. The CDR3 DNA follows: TGTGCCAGTAGTTATAGCAATCAGCCCCAGCATTTT.

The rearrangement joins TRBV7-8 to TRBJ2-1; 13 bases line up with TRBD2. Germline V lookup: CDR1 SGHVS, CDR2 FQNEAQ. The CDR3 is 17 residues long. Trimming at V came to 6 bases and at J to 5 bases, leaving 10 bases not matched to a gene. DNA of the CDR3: TGTGCCAGCAGAGAGAGGACTAGCGGGAGTGGTAACAATGAGCAGTTCTTC. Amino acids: CASRERTSGSGNNEQFF. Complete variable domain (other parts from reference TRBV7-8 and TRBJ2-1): GAGVSQSPRYKVAKRGQDVALRCDPISGHVSLFWYQQALGQGPEFLTYFQNEAQLDKSGLPSDRFFAERPEGSVSTLKIQRTQQEDSAVYLCASRERTSGSGNNEQFFGPGTRLTVL.

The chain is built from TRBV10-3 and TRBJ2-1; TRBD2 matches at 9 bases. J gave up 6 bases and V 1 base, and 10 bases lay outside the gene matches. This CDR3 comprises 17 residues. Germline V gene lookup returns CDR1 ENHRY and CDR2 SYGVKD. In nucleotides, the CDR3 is TGTGCCATCAGTGAGTTCATGGGGAGCGGGGGGACCAATGAGCAGTTCTTC. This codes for CAISEFMGSGGTNEQFF.

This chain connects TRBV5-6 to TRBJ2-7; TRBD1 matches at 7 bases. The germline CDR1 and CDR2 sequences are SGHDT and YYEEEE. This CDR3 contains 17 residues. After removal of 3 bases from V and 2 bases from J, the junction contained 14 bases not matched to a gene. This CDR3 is CASSSLGSRDRPYEQYF. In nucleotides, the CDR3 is TGTGCCAGCAGCTCCCTTGGCTCCCGGGACAGACCCTACGAGCAGTACTTC.

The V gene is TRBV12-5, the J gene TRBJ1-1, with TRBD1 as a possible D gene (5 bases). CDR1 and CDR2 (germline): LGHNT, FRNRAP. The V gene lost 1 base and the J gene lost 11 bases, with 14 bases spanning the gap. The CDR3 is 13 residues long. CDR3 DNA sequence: TGTGCTAGTGGTTTGGGACTGGGGGGGTGGGCTTTCTTT. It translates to CASGLGLGGWAFF.

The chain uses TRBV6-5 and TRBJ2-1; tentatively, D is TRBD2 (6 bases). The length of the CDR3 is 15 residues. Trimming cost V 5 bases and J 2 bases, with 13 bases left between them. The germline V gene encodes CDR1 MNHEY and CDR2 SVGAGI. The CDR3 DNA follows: TGTGCCAGCAGTAGACTAGACGGCCCCTACAATGAGCAGTTCTTC. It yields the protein CASSRLDGPYNEQFF.

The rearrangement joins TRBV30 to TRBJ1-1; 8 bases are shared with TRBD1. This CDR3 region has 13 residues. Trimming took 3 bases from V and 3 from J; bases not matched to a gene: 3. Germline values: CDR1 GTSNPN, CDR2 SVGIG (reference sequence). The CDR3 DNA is TGTGCCTGGAGCAGGGGGCTGTACACTGAAGCTTTCTTT. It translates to CAWSRGLYTEAFF.

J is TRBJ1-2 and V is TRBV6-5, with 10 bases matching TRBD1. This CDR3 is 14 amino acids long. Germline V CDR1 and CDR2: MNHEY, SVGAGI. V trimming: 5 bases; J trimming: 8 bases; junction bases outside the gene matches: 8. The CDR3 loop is CASSEFGTGEGYTF. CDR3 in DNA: TGTGCCAGCAGTGAGTTCGGGACAGGGGAGGGCTACACCTTC.

The CDR3 bases are TGTGCCAGCAGCACCCAGGGGGCCTCTAACTATGGCTACACCTTC. Its translation is CASSTQGASNYGYTF. V and J are TRBV7-8 and TRBJ1-2; TRBD1 aligns across 8 bases. There are 15 residues in the CDR3. V shed 5 bases and J 0 bases; nucleotides not matched to a gene: 5. Germline-derived CDR1 and CDR2 are SGHVS and FQNEAQ.

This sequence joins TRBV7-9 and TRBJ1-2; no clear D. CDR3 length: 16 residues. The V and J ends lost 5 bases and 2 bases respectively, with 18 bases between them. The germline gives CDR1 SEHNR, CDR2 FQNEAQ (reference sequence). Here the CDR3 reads CASSRLSDVANYGYTF. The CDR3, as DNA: TGTGCCAGCAGCCGACTTTCTGACGTAGCGAACTATGGCTACACCTTC.

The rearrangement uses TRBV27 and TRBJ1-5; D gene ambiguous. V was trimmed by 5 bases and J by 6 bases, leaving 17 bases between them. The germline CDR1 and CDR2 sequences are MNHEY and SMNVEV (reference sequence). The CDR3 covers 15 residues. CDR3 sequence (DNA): TGTGCCAGCAGTCCAAACGACATTTTAGGTCAGCCCCAGCATTTT. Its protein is CASSPNDILGQPQHF.

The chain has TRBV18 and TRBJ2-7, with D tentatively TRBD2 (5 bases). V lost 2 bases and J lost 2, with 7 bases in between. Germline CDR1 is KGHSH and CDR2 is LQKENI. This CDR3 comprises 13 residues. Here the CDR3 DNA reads TGTGCCAGCTCACCAGTCGGGACCTACGAGCAGTACTTC. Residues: CASSPVGTYEQYF.

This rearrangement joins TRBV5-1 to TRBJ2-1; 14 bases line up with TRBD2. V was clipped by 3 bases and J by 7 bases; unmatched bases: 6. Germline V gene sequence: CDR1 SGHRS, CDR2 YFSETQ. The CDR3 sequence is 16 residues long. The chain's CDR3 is CASSSPTSGRANEQFF. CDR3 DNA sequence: TGCGCCAGCAGCTCCCCGACTAGCGGGAGGGCAAATGAGCAGTTCTTC.

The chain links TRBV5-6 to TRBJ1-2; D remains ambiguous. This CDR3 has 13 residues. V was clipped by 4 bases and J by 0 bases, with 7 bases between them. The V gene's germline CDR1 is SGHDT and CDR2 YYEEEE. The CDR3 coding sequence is TGTGCCAGCAGCCAAGGAGCTAACTATGGCTACACCTTC. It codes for CASSQGANYGYTF.

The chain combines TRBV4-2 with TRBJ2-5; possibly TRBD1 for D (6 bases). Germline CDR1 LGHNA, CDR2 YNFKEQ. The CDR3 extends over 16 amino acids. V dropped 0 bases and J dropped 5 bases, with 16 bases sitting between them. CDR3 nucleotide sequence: TGTGCCAGCAGCCAAGATCACCAGATGGGGGCGGAGACCCAGTACTTC. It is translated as CASSQDHQMGAETQYF.

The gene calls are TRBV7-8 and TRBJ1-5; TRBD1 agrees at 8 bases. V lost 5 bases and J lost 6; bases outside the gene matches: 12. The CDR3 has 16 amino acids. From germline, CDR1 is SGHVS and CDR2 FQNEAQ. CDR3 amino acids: CASSLIPDRVGQPQHF. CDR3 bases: TGTGCCAGCAGCCTAATCCCGGACAGGGTAGGTCAGCCCCAGCATTTT. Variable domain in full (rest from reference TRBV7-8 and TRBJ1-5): GAGVSQSPRYKVAKRGQDVALRCDPISGHVSLFWYQQALGQGPEFLTYFQNEAQLDKSGLPSDRFFAERPEGSVSTLKIQRTQQEDSAVYLCASSLIPDRVGQPQHFGDGTRLSIL.

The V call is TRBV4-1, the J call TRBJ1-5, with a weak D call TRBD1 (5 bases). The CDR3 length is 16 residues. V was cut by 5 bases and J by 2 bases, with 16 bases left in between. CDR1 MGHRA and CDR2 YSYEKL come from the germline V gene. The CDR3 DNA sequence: TGCGCCAGCAGCGATTTCGAAGGGGAGGGCAATCAGCCCCAGCATTTT. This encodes CASSDFEGEGNQPQHF.

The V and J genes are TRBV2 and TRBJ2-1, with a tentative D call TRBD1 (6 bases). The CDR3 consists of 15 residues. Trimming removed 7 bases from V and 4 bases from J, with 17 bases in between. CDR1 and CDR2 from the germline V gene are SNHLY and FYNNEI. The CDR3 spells CASTKGGFDYNEQFF. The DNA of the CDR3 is TGTGCCAGCACAAAAGGGGGATTCGATTACAATGAGCAGTTCTTC.

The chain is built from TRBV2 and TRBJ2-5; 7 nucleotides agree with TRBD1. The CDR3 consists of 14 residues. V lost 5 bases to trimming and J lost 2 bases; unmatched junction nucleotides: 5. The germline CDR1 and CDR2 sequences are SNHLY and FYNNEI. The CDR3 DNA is TGTGCCAGCAGTAACAGGGGTCGTCAAGAGACCCAGTACTTC. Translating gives CASSNRGRQETQYF.

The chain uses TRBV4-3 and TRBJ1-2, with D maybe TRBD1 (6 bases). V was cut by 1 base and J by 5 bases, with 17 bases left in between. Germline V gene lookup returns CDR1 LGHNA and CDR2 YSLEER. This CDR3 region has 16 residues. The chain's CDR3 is CASSQVFRGHEYGYTF. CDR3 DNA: TGCGCCAGCAGCCAAGTTTTTCGGGGACATGAGTATGGCTACACCTTC.

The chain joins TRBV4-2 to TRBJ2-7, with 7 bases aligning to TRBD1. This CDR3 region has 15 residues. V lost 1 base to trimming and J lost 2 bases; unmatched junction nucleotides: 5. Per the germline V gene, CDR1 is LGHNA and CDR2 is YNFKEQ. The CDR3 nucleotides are TGTGCCAGCAGCCAAGGACAGGGTGGCCCCTACGAGCAGTACTTC. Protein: CASSQGQGGPYEQYF.

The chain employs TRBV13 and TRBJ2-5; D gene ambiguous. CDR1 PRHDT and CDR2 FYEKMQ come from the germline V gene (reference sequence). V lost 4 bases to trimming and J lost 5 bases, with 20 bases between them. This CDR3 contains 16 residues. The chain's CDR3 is CASSSALSGARETQYF. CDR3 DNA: TGTGCCAGCAGCTCCGCCCTCTCCGGAGCGCGGGAGACCCAGTACTTC.

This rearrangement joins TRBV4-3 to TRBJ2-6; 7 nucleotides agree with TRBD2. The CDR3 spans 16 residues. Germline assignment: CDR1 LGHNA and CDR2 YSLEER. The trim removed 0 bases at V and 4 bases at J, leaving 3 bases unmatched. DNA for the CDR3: TGCGCCAGCAGCCAAGAGGGAGGGTTCGGGGCCAACGTCCTGACTTTC. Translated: CASSQEGGFGANVLTF.

CDR3 bases: TGTGCCAGCTGGGGGACTAGCGGGACTAACGAGCAGTACTTC. As protein: CASWGTSGTNEQYF. The rearrangement links TRBV2 to TRBJ2-7, with TRBD2 matching 13 bases. The V and J ends lost 8 bases and 5 bases, in that order; junction bases with no gene match: 6. The CDR3 loop spans 14 amino acids. In germline, CDR1 is SNHLY, CDR2 FYNNEI.

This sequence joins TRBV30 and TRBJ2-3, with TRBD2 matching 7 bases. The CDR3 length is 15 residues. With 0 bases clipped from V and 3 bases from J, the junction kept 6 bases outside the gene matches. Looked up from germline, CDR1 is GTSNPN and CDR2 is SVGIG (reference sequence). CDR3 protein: CAWSVAGLSTDTQYF. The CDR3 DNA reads TGTGCCTGGAGTGTAGCGGGACTTTCTACAGATACGCAGTATTTT. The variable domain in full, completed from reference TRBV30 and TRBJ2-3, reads SQTIHQWPATLVQPVGSPLSLECTVEGTSNPNLYWYRQAAGRGLQLLFYSVGIGQISSEVPQNLSASRPQDRQFILSSKKLLLSDSGFYLCAWSVAGLSTDTQYFGPGTRLTVL.

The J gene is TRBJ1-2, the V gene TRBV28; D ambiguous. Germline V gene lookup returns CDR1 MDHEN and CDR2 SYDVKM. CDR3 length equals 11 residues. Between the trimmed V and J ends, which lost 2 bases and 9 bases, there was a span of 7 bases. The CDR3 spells CASSLGGSYTF. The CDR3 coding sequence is TGTGCCAGCAGTTTAGGAGGAAGCTACACCTTC.

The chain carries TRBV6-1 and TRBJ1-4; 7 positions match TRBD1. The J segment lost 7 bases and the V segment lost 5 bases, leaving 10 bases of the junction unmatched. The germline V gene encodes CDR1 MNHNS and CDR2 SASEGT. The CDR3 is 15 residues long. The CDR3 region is CASSPIDRAGEKLFF. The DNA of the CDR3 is TGTGCCAGCAGTCCGATTGACAGGGCAGGTGAAAAACTGTTTTTT.